This T cell receptor beta chain was profiled in a study of vaccination and CD4 T cells after COVID-19. Study context: Median time from second vaccine dose to sampling was 72 days (14 to 241). Study results and caveats: Early post-infection timepoints were missing, and relatively few convalescent patients were studied.

The CDR3 extends over 15 amino acids. Germline loops: CDR1 MNHEY, CDR2 SVGAGI. Trimming cost V 0 bases and J 0 bases, with 9 bases left between them. This clonotype appeared a few times. The antigen remains unidentified. With the Oncomine TCR Beta short-read assay, DNA from cultured CD4+ T cells was sequenced. TCRdb reprocessed the PCR reads with MiXCR, giving one entry per CDR3 protein. The sample carries just under 20,000 distinct CDR3 sequences, approximately 52% recorded once. Indicated treatment: roughly 11-day PBMC culture with coronavirus spike peptide pools or control peptides (ViraFEST assay). With peptide pools, ViraFEST first expanded antigen-specific T cells and afterwards sequenced their TCRs.

The sample was CD4+ T cells from blood, cultured in vitro. The TCR originated in a human donor who had recovered from COVID-19. The chain combines TRBV6-5 with TRBJ2-7, with D maybe TRBD2 (5 bases). The CDR3 DNA reads as TGTGCCAGCAGTTACTCGATTGGGAGCTCCTACGAGCAGTACTTC. Protein sequence: CASSYSIGSSYEQYF.